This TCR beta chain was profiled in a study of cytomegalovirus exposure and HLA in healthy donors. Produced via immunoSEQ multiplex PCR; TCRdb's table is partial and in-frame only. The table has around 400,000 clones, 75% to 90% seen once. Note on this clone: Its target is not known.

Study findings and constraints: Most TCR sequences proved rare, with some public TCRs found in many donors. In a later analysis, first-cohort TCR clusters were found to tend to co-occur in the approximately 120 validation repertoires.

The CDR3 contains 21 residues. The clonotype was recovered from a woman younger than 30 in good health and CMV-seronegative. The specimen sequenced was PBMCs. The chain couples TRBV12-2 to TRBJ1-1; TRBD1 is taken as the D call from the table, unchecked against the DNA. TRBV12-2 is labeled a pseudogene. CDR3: CASRVFRGVKERGALSTEAFF. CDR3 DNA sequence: TGTGCAAGTCGCGTCTTCAGGGGGGTGAAAGAGAGGGGCGCTCTTAGCACTGAAGCTTTCTTT.